A selection of T cell receptor beta chains follows, all from one sample in a study of OX40 agonist ivuxolimab in advanced cancers. The table came from immunoSEQ multiplex PCR; TCRdb's copy has only in-frame clones and leaves some out. The sample includes nearly 65,000 clones, roughly nine tenths of them seen just once. The starting material was CD4+ or CD8+ T cells sorted from blood, obtained in a trial of the OX40 agonist ivuxolimab. The receptors come from an adult with an advanced solid tumor such as melanoma, head and neck, liver or kidney cancer. The CDR3 runs from the conserved cysteine through the conserved F or W. The D gene is left open where the match is weak. A clone size is listed for some rows: how often the clone was seen (once, few, many), or a class if it is expanded.

j_call v_call clone_size d_call cdr3_aa cdr3_nt
TRBJ2-3 TRBV4-1 - - CASSGPGYTQYF TGCGCCAGCAGCGGACCGGGATATACGCAGTATTTT
TRBJ2-1 TRBV7-6 - TRBD2 CASSGLGRGGDEQFF TGTGCCAGCAGCGGCCTCGGGCGGGGGGGCGATGAGCAGTTCTTC
TRBJ1-1 TRBV4-1 - - CASSQTAVAMNTEAFF TGCGCCAGCAGCCAGACGGCGGTAGCCATGAACACTGAAGCTTTCTTT
TRBJ2-7 TRBV9 - TRBD2 CASSKGWSGNYEQYF TGTGCCAGCAGCAAAGGATGGAGCGGGAACTACGAGCAGTACTTC
TRBJ2-1 TRBV19 - - CASSRTLYNEQFF TGTGCCAGTAGTAGGACACTATACAATGAGCAGTTCTTC
TRBJ1-1 TRBV7-7 - - CASSLGAGTEAFF TGTGCTAGCAGCTTGGGGGCAGGGACTGAAGCTTTCTTT
TRBJ2-1 TRBV5-1 medium-sized - CASSPGRNEQFF TGCGCCAGCAGCCCGGGACGGAATGAGCAGTTCTTC
TRBJ1-2 TRBV7-9 - - CASSFSGLSGREDYGYTF TGTGCCAGCAGCTTTTCCGGGCTCTCAGGGAGGGAGGACTATGGCTACACCTTC
TRBJ1-1 TRBV5-5 once - CASSSPDSHFEAFF TGTGCCAGCAGCTCCCCGGACAGCCATTTTGAAGCTTTCTTT
TRBJ1-3 TRBV7-2 - - CASSLEGNSHSGNTIYF TGTGCCAGCAGCTTAGAGGGAAACAGTCACTCTGGAAACACCATATATTTT
TRBJ2-5 TRBV29-1 - TRBD1 CSVWDSELVGTQYF TGCAGCGTTTGGGACAGCGAACTGGTCGGGACCCAGTACTTC
TRBJ1-1 TRBV9 - - CASSPYGVNTEAFF TGTGCCAGCAGCCCTTACGGGGTTAACACTGAAGCTTTCTTT